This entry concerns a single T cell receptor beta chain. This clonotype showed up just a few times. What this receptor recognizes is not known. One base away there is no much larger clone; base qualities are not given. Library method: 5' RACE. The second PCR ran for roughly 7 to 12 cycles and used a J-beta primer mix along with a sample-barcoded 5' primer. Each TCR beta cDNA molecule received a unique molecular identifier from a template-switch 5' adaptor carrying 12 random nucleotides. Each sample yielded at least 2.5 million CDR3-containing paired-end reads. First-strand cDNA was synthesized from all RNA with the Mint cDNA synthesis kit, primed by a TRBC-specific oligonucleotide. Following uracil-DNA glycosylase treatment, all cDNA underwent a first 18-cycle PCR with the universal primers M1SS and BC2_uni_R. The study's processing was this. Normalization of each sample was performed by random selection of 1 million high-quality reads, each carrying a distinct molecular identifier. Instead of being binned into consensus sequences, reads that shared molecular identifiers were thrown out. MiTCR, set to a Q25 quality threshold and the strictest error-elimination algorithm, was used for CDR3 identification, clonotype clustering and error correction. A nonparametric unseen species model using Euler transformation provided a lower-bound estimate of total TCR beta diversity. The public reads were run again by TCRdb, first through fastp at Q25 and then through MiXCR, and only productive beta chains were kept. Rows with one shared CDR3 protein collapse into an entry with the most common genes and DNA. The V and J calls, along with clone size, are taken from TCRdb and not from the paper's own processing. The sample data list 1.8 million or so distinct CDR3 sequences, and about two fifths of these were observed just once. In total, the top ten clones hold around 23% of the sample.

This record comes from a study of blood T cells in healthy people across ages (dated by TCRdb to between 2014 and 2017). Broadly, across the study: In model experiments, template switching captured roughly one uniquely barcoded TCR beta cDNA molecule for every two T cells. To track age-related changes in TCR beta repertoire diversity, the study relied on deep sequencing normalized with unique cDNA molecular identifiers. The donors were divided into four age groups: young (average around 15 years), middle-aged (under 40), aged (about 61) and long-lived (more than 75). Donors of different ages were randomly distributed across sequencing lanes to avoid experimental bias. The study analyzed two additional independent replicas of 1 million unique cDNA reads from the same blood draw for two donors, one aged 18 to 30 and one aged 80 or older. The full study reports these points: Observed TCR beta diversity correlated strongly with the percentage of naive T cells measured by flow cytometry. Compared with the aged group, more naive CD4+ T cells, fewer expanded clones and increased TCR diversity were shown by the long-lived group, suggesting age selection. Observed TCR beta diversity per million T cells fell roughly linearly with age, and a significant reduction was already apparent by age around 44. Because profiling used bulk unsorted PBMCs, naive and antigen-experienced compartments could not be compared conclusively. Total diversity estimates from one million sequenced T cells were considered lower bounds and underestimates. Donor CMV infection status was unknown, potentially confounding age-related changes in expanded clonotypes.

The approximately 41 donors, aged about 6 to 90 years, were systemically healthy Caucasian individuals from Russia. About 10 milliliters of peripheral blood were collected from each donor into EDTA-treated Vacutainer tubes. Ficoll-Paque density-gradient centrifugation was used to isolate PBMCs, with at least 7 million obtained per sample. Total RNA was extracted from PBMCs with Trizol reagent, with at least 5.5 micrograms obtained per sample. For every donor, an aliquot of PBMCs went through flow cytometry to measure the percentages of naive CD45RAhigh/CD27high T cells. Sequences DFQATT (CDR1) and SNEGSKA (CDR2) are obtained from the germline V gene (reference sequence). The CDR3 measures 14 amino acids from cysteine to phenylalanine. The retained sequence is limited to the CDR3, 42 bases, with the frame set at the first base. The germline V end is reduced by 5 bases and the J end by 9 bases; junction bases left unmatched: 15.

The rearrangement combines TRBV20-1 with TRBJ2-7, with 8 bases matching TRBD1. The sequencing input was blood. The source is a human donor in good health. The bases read TGCAGTGCTCTCCCTCCGGGACAGGAACTCGGGCAGTACTTC. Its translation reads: CSALPPGQELGQYF.